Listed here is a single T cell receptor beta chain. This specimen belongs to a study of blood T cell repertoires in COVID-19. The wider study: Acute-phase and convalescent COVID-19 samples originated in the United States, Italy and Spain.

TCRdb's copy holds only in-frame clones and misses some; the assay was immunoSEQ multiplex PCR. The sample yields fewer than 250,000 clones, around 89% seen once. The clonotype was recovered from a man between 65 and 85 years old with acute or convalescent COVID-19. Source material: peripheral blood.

CDR3 DNA sequence: TGCGCCAGCAGCCGAACAGGGTCCACCGGGGAGCTGTTTTTT. Amino acid sequence: CASSRTGSTGELFF. V is TRBV5-1 and J is TRBJ2-2; D possibly corresponds to TRBD1 (6 bases). The V gene's germline CDR1 is SGHRS and CDR2 YFSETQ. The CDR3 has 14 amino acids. The germline V and J ends were trimmed by 4 bases and 4 bases, with 11 bases remaining between them.